These T cell receptor beta chains were read from a single sample in a study of identical twins. TCRdb used MiXCR to reprocess the 5' RACE reads, holding one entry per CDR3 protein. This sample has about 1.7 million distinct CDR3 sequences, with more than 30% found just once. Sequenced input: cord blood. Receptors were obtained from a newborn girl in good health. The CDR3 runs from the conserved cysteine through the conserved F or W. A D gene is named only where the DNA matches it firmly. Clone size is shown for a subset of rows, as once, few, many or a class of expanded clone.

D gene,V gene,clone size,J gene,CDR3 protein,CDR3 DNA
NA,TRBV15,few,TRBJ1-5,CATSGRILQPQHF,TGTGCCACCAGCGGCCGGATCCTTCAGCCCCAGCATTTT
TRBD2,TRBV5-1,many,TRBJ2-1,CASSPGTSGRNEQFF,TGTGCCAGCAGTCCCGGGACTAGCGGGAGGAATGAGCAGTTCTTC
NA,TRBV20-1,NA,TRBJ2-1,CSASDASADYNEQFF,TGCAGTGCTAGCGACGCAAGCGCGGACTACAATGAGCAGTTCTTC
NA,TRBV5-1,few,TRBJ2-7,CASSLGGPREGYEQYF,TGCGCCAGCAGCTTGGGGGGCCCGAGAGAGGGCTACGAGCAGTACTTC
TRBD1,TRBV20-1,many,TRBJ1-4,CSARGQGAEKLFF,TGCAGTGCTAGAGGACAGGGGGCTGAAAAACTGTTTTTT
TRBD1,TRBV4-1,NA,TRBJ1-1,CASSQRPGQRASEAFF,TGCGCCAGCAGCCAAAGGCCGGGACAGAGGGCGAGTGAAGCTTTCTTT
NA,TRBV4-2,NA,TRBJ2-5,CASSQVSSRGEQYF,TGTGCCAGCAGCCAAGTTTCATCTAGGGGGGAGCAGTACTTC
NA,TRBV5-1,NA,TRBJ2-3,CASSFPSSASTQYF,TGCGCCAGCAGCTTCCCGTCTAGCGCCAGTACGCAGTATTTT
TRBD1,TRBV11-2,few,TRBJ1-1,CASSSRQGARNTEAFF,TGTGCCAGCAGCTCACGACAGGGGGCAAGGAACACTGAAGCTTTCTTT
NA,TRBV20-1,NA,TRBJ1-2,CSANREGGYGYTF,TGCAGTGCTAACAGGGAAGGGGGCTATGGCTACACCTTC
NA,TRBV7-2,NA,TRBJ2-3,CASSHYADTQYF,TGTGCCAGCAGCCACTACGCAGATACGCAGTATTTT
TRBD1,TRBV20-1,NA,TRBJ1-5,CSARRAGGQPQHF,TGCAGTGCTAGACGGGCAGGGGGCCAGCCCCAGCATTTT
NA,TRBV20-1,few,TRBJ1-5,CSARVGGAVSNQPQHF,TGCAGTGCTAGAGTGGGTGGGGCGGTTAGCAATCAGCCCCAGCATTTT
TRBD1,TRBV10-2,NA,TRBJ2-5,CASSERDRRYGEQYF,TGCGCCAGCAGTGAGCGGGACAGGAGGTACGGGGAGCAGTACTTC
NA,TRBV7-6,few,TRBJ2-1,CASSTNLVADRNEQFF,TGTGCCAGCAGCACAAACCTCGTAGCGGACCGCAATGAGCAGTTCTTC
TRBD2,TRBV12-5,NA,TRBJ2-1,CASGLAGADYNEQFF,TGTGCTAGTGGTTTAGCGGGAGCAGACTACAATGAGCAGTTCTTC
NA,TRBV4-1,NA,TRBJ1-2,CASSHNRIKRAIPNYGYTF,TGCGCCAGCAGCCACAACCGCATAAAGCGGGCAATTCCTAACTATGGTTACACCTTC
NA,TRBV29-1,NA,TRBJ1-2,CSVEGQGMHYGYTF,TGCAGCGTTGAGGGTCAGGGGATGCACTATGGCTACACCTTC
TRBD1,TRBV9,NA,TRBJ1-4,CASSAEQGGTNEKLFF,TGTGCCAGCAGCGCCGAACAGGGGGGCACTAATGAAAAACTGTTTTTT
TRBD2,TRBV12-3/TRBV12-4,NA,TRBJ2-2,CASSWRGASNTGELFF,TGTGCCAGCAGTTGGCGGGGGGCCTCGAACACCGGGGAGCTGTTTTTT
NA,TRBV20-1,NA,TRBJ2-7,CSAPRVGSYVQYF,TGCAGTGCTCCCCGGGTAGGGTCCTACGTGCAGTACTTC
NA,TRBV7-9,few,TRBJ1-5,CASSLSGPNNQPQHF,TGTGCCAGCAGCTTATCAGGGCCCAACAATCAGCCCCAGCATTTT
NA,TRBV12-3/TRBV12-4,NA,TRBJ1-6,CASSITGSSYNSPLHF,TGTGCCAGCAGTATAACGGGGAGCTCCTATAATTCACCCCTCCACTTT
TRBD2,TRBV11-2,NA,TRBJ2-3,CASSLSAAGGTDTQYF,TGTGCCAGCAGCTTAAGCGCAGCGGGAGGCACAGATACGCAGTATTTT
NA,TRBV20-1,NA,TRBJ2-4,CSASDPQNIQYF,TGCAGTGCTTCGGACCCCCAAAACATTCAGTACTTC
NA,TRBV12-3/TRBV12-4,NA,TRBJ2-1,CASTRRGAGLGYNEQFF,TGTGCCAGCACCCGACGTGGGGCAGGGTTAGGGTACAATGAGCAGTTCTTC
TRBD2,TRBV11-1,NA,TRBJ2-3,CVSSNYGLAGGGTQYF,TGTGTCAGCAGCAACTACGGACTAGCGGGGGGTGGTACGCAGTATTTT
NA,TRBV6-1,NA,TRBJ1-2,CASSEGARDGYTF,TGTGCCAGCAGTGAGGGAGCGAGGGATGGCTACACCTTC
NA,TRBV28,NA,TRBJ1-6,CASSQWESSYNSPLHF,TGTGCCAGCAGCCAGTGGGAGAGCTCCTATAATTCACCCCTCCACTTT
TRBD2,TRBV9,few,TRBJ2-3,CASSVRRLAGGKDTQYF,TGTGCCAGCAGCGTAAGGAGACTAGCGGGGGGGAAAGATACGCAGTATTTT
NA,TRBV4-1,NA,TRBJ2-1,CASSQAPPSYEQFF,TGCGCCAGCAGCCAAGCGCCACCTAGCTATGAGCAGTTCTTC
TRBD2,TRBV5-1,NA,TRBJ2-5,CASTDAGTSSETQYF,TGCGCCAGCACCGACGCCGGGACTAGCTCCGAGACCCAGTACTTC
TRBD2,TRBV5-1,few,TRBJ2-1,CASSSRPSGGAFYDEQFF,TGCGCCAGCAGCTCCCGCCCTAGCGGGGGGGCTTTTTACGATGAGCAGTTCTTC
NA,TRBV6-6,many,TRBJ2-3,CASSDGRLAQYF,TGTGCCAGCAGTGACGGGCGTTTAGCGCAGTATTTT
NA,TRBV9,NA,TRBJ2-3,CASSVRLITDTQYF,TGTGCCAGCAGCGTAAGACTTATCACAGATACGCAGTATTTT
NA,TRBV4-1,many,TRBJ2-1,CASSQPGRLSYNEQFF,TGCGCCAGCAGCCAGCCAGGCCGACTCTCCTACAATGAGCAGTTCTTC
NA,TRBV4-1,few,TRBJ2-1,CASSRLGLTSYNEQFF,TGCGCCAGCAGCCGTCTGGGGCTTACCTCCTACAATGAGCAGTTCTTC
NA,TRBV5-1,NA,TRBJ1-3,CASSPGGANDNTIYF,TGCGCCAGCAGCCCGGGGGGCGCGAATGACAACACCATATATTTT
TRBD2,TRBV11-2,NA,TRBJ2-3,CASSLRGRAFTDTQYF,TGTGCCAGCAGCTTGCGCGGGAGGGCCTTTACAGATACGCAGTATTTT
NA,TRBV5-8,few,TRBJ2-7,CASSLAWVYVSYEQYF,TGTGCCAGCAGCTTGGCGTGGGTGTACGTCTCCTACGAGCAGTACTTC
NA,TRBV11-1,NA,TRBJ2-3,CAGSLAVLDTQYF,TGTGCCGGCAGCTTAGCGGTCTTGGATACGCAGTATTTT
TRBD1,TRBV12-3/TRBV12-4,NA,TRBJ1-3,CASSPPSTGGHIYF,TGTGCCAGCAGTCCCCCCTCGACAGGGGGGCATATATATTTT
TRBD1,TRBV2,NA,TRBJ2-5,CASLVGRGKRETQYF,TGTGCCAGTCTCGTGGGCAGGGGGAAAAGAGAGACCCAGTACTTC
NA,TRBV5-1,NA,TRBJ2-5,CASSLGQERYF,TGCGCCAGCAGCTTGGGGCAGGAGAGATACTTC
TRBD1,TRBV9,few,TRBJ2-5,CASSAATGGLWETQYF,TGTGCCAGCAGCGCAGCGACAGGGGGCTTATGGGAGACCCAGTACTTC
NA,TRBV27,NA,TRBJ2-7,CASSRAGTLSYEQYF,TGTGCCAGCAGTCGAGCCGGGACCCTGTCCTACGAGCAGTACTTC
NA,TRBV6-1,NA,TRBJ2-4,CASRERAGIQYF,TGTGCCAGCAGGGAAAGGGCCGGGATTCAGTACTTC
TRBD2,TRBV5-1,few,TRBJ2-7,CASSWDPSGTYEQYF,TGCGCCAGCAGCTGGGACCCTAGCGGTACCTACGAGCAGTACTTC
NA,TRBV2,NA,TRBJ2-7,CASTNHYEQYF,TGTGCCAGTACGAATCACTACGAGCAGTACTTC
NA,TRBV12-3/TRBV12-4,few,TRBJ2-1,CASSLAGPFDEQFF,TGTGCCAGCAGTTTAGCGGGCCCATTCGATGAGCAGTTCTTC